This entry lists 4 T cell receptor beta chains sequenced from one sample in a study of CD8+CD57+ T cells in acquired aplastic anemia. Template material for TCR beta VDJ and CDR3 profiling consisted of genomic DNA. TCRdb passed the reads through MiXCR, listing each CDR3 protein once. The sample records under 250,000 distinct CDR3 sequences, 30% to 40% being singletons. Sequencing was performed on sorted CD4+, CD8+, or CD8+CD57+ T cells (not recorded which) from PBMCs. Receptors originate from a human donor in good health, serving as a control.

As DNA, the CDR3 is TGTGCCAGTAGTCCTAGGGGGACAGGTAAGGGTCAGCCCCAGCATTTT. This translates into CASSPRGTGKGQPQHF. The chain combines TRBV19 with TRBJ1-5, with 8 bases lining up with TRBD1. V was pared by 5 bases and J by 6 bases, with 12 bases of the junction left unmatched. The CDR3 runs 16 residues. Germline V gene lookup returns CDR1 LNHDA and CDR2 SQIVND (reference sequence).

This clonotype was observed many times. The J gene is TRBJ2-7, the V gene TRBV5-4; possibly TRBD1 for D (6 bases). The CDR3 consists of 14 residues. Germline assignment: CDR1 SGHNT and CDR2 YYREEE (reference sequence). V was clipped by 4 bases and J by 2 bases, with 13 bases between them. As DNA, the CDR3 is TGTGCCAGCAGCGTAACAGGGCTCCCCTACGAGCAGTACTTC. It yields the protein CASSVTGLPYEQYF.

On this clonotype: One end of the junction fails to match germline, which may point to a read error. The CDR3 DNA is TGTGCCGGCAGTGAAGCGCGTTGGGACATCTGGACCTACGAGCAGTACTTC. It specifies CAGSEARWDIWTYEQYF. V usage is TRBV6-1 and J usage is TRBJ2-7; tentative D call: TRBD1 (6 bases). Looked up from germline, CDR1 is MNHNS and CDR2 is SASEGT. The CDR3 loop spans 17 amino acids.

Ten or more counts support this clonotype. V gene TRBV6-1 combines with J gene TRBJ1-2, with D possibly TRBD1 on 5 matching bases. V shed 6 bases and J shed 2 bases, with 10 bases lying between them. This CDR3 region has 13 residues. Germline V gene data show CDR1 as MNHNS and CDR2 as SASEGT. CDR3 region: CASRVTANYGYTF. Written as DNA, the CDR3 is TGTGCCAGCAGGGTGACAGCGAACTATGGCTACACCTTC.